This TCR beta chain was recorded in a study of a mutant IDH1 vaccine in newly diagnosed glioma. Trimming cost V 4 bases and J 6 bases; bases outside gene matches: 11. Germline lookup yields CDR1 LNHDA and CDR2 SQIVND (reference sequence). The length of the CDR3 is 16 residues. Time point reported: week 11, during vaccination. Topical imiquimod was applied with each vaccine dose, which held 300 ug of mutant IDH1 20-mer peptide. This table comes from immunoSEQ multiplex PCR, and its TCRdb copy is limited to in-frame clones, with some not included. The sample lists approximately 21,000 clones; around 92% were seen once. Note on this clone: Its antigen is not known.

The chain has TRBV19 and TRBJ1-5; 8 nucleotides line up with TRBD1. This specimen consisted of PBMCs, obtained from a glioma patient whose treatment included an IDH1 peptide vaccine. The receptor was isolated from a middle-aged woman with glioma. CDR3 sequence reads: CASSTLQGASSQPQHF. CDR3 DNA: TGTGCCAGTAGTACTTTGCAGGGGGCTAGTAGTCAGCCCCAGCATTTT.